This T cell receptor beta chain was documented in a study of CD8+CD57+ T cells in acquired aplastic anemia. Study-wide context: Sorted CD4+ and CD8+ cells yielded 3 to 3.5 ug of DNA on average. Overall study findings and caveats: A significant difference in CD8+ Simpson's diversity between patients and controls was not found. A set of about 28 CD8+ CDR3 sequences was shared between patients and controls, and these sequences appeared highly expressed in patients.

This clonotype was counted ten times or more. The target antigen is unknown. CDR3 length: 15 residues. Trimming took off 0 bases at V and 3 bases at J, with 11 bases between the two ends. Germline V lookup: CDR1 MGHRA, CDR2 YSYEKL. Researchers used genomic DNA as the template to profile TCR beta VDJ and CDR3. TCRdb re-called the reads with MiXCR, one entry per CDR3 protein. Of 65,000 to 85,000 distinct CDR3 sequences detected, roughly half appear once; the ten largest clones hold about 8.9%. Sequencing was done on a sample of sorted CD4+, CD8+, or CD8+CD57+ T cells (not recorded which) from PBMCs. This chain connects TRBV4-1 to TRBJ1-1; no reliable D call. This TCR came from a human donor in good health, serving as a control. The CDR3 protein is CASSQEAVGDTEAFF. DNA for the CDR3: TGCGCCAGCAGCCAAGAGGCCGTGGGTGACACTGAAGCTTTCTTT.